The present entry profiles one T cell receptor beta chain with its context. Its specific antigen is unknown. Per-base qualities were not stored, and no clone one base away is much larger. This entry is derived from a study of cytomegalovirus exposure and HLA in healthy donors (dated by TCRdb to the late 2010s). A note on the overall study: An earlier analysis of roughly 610 of the donors reported 250 to 300 Gb of sequence data and 95 million to 140 million unique TCR beta sequences obtained from around 180 million T cells. Among the roughly 400 genotyped donors, approximately 82% belonged to the genetic ancestry cluster associated with self-reported Caucasian donors. Along with the approximately 620-subject first cohort, a separate validation cohort of roughly 110 different subjects was used. All discovery cohort repertoires had been generated using a single sequencing platform. Rather than using new phenotypic data, the later analysis identified candidate immune exposures from TCR beta sequences and from how often those sequences occurred across donors. On average, roughly 200,000 unique TCR beta nucleotide sequences were sequenced per donor among about 400 genotyped donors of the cohort, with approximately 18% of those sequences being non-productive. A later analysis re-examined previously published TCR beta repertoires from 600 to 700 donors and added high-resolution HLA genotyping to investigate patterns of TCR occurrence. An early release that covered fewer than 800 HLA-typed donors contained about 300 gigabases of sequencing data and about 93 million unique TCR sequences. To predict cytomegalovirus infection status, the study combined high-throughput TCR immunosequencing, statistical association of individual TCRs with disease status, and machine learning. Because of strong linkage in the cohort, five DR-DQ haplotypes were treated as single units for association and clustering. The number of donors typed differed by locus, with about 620-630 for A, B, C, DRB1 and DQB1, more than 500 for DQA1, 600 to 610 for DPA1, and around 450 for DPB1. The study aimed to test whether cataloging public T cell receptors could reveal signatures of past pathogen exposure. A later genetic analysis used genome-wide SNP genotypes for about 60% of the roughly 670 donors, treating that subset as a discovery cohort. The study used immunosequencing to profile the T cell repertoires of several hundred subjects and linked those repertoires to cytomegalovirus serostatus. In an earlier analysis of 550 to 700 of the donors, high-throughput TCR beta sequencing was used to judge whether each TCR beta V gene segment behaved as functional or pseudogenic. HLA typing included class I and class II loci at four-digit resolution. Donor age, sex, ethnicity and CMV serostatus were collected together with the repertoire data.

From the cysteine up to the phenylalanine, the CDR3 has a length of 11 residues. Left in the record is the CDR3 DNA by itself, 33 bases read in frame from the first base. The V end loses 6 bases and the J end loses 6 bases, and a stretch of 7 bases separates them. From a lookup of the germline V gene, CDR1 and CDR2 are MNHEY and SVGAGI. The method was the immunoSEQ multiplex PCR assay. The multiplex PCR relied on a mix of 60 forward primers for TCR Vbeta segments and 13 reverse primers for TCR Jbeta segments. A multiplex PCR assay on genomic DNA amplified the CDR3 region of rearranged TCR beta genes. The Illumina HiSeq System was used to sequence the amplified TCR beta libraries as 87-base-pair reads. In the authors' own workflow: A later analysis tallied 75 million to 85 million unique TCR beta chains across the roughly 610 repertoires, and around 10 million of those chains were shared by two or more donors. Raw reads were error-corrected and collapsed into unique sequences with a nearest-neighbor algorithm that merged closely related sequences to remove PCR and sequencing errors. Alignment of CDR3 sequences to IMGT reference sequences was used to assign V, D and J gene segments. Each retained sequence needed at least a six-nucleotide match to both a V gene segment and a J gene segment. Rearrangements were classified as productive when the CDR3 lacked stop codons and remained in frame with V and J, and all other rearrangements were classified as non-productive. Following IMGT convention, CDR3 was defined as the stretch from the second conserved V-encoded cysteine to the conserved J-encoded phenylalanine. The earlier analysis of some 600 of the donors excluded sequences that lacked an unambiguous match to a single V gene segment. An earlier analysis of 550 to 650 of the donors classified V segments as functional when productive rearrangements were above 56.7% and as segregating when the standard deviation between donors was above 5%. A statistical classification framework was built for diagnosing cytomegalovirus status from the catalog of TCR beta chain sequences. V and J gene assignment, in a later analysis, came from comparing TCR nucleotide sequences with IMGT/GENE-DB human TR gene sequences. The TCRdist pipeline was used in a later analysis to assign CDR3 sequences and most-parsimonious VDJ recombination scenarios. In a later analysis, each TCR beta chain was defined by its CDR3 amino acid sequence together with its V-gene family, and reads lacking a unique V-gene family were excluded. In a later analysis, a few hundred highly shared, low-generation-probability nucleotide sequences were removed to address suspected cross-contamination and a sequencing artifact. A later analysis calculated a clonal expansion index for each public chain from normalized within-repertoire ranks of inferred template counts. Generation probabilities in a later analysis came from a VDJ recombination model fitted to out-of-frame rearrangements, and those results were checked against IGoR. Hypergeometric tests were used in a later analysis to score TCR-TCR, TCR-HLA and TCR-CMV co-occurrence, with a repertoire-size bias correction applied to the TCR pairs. In a later analysis, false discovery rates were estimated by permuting HLA or CMV assignments 20 times. In a later analysis, co-occurring TCRs were grouped using DBSCAN, with TCRdist sequence similarity added in when clustering inside HLA-allele-positive subsets. For co-occurrence clustering, repertoires with fewer than 30,000 or more than 120,000 public chains were excluded, along with about five repertoires with anomalous nucleotide sharing. What TCRdb holds here is the immuneACCESS table cut down to in-frame rearrangements. Part of the clones is not present; checked against another copy, under half of the missing clones reflect an unresolved V gene, and the others are unexplained. Clone size and V and J calls were adopted from that table, with D and trimming inferred from the DNA. Recorded for this sample are 95,000 to 150,000 clones; around 78% of them occurred a single time. The ten largest clones take up roughly 4% of the sample.

The cohort comprised some 730 healthy bone marrow donors. All cohort members were sampled while nominally healthy, although unrecorded immune exposures were likely present. The donor was CMV seronegative and was included in the group of under 450 seronegative cohort members. Each donor provided a peripheral blood sample, and peripheral blood mononuclear cells were used for TCR beta sequencing. The Qiagen DNeasy Blood Extraction Kit was used to extract genomic DNA from the blood cell samples. What the authors observed across the whole study: Compared with equally common non-associated chains, HLA-associated TCR beta chains in a later analysis were more clonally expanded and had lower generation probabilities. Only TCR beta chains were sequenced in this cohort, and the absence of alpha or paired-chain data limited detectable features. According to a later genetic analysis, donors in an Asian-associated ancestry cluster had fewer N-insertions in productive TCRs than the roughly 700-donor mean. Broadly in line with IMGT annotations, most TCR beta V segments showed up in productive rearrangements about 87% or about 30% of the time in an earlier analysis of under 700 of the donors. According to the authors, the approach could potentially be generalized to other disease states and immunological phenotypes. Linkage disequilibrium might explain the correlated functional status among segregating V segments, but an unknown experimental factor could not be excluded. In a later genetic analysis, a missense DCLRE1C variant was associated with V-gene and J-gene trimming of TCR beta chains, and the association was replicated in an independent cohort. In a later analysis, most CMV-associated TCR beta chains were found to appear HLA-restricted, with HLA associations seemingly driven largely by CMV exposure. Sequencing depth was assumed to be roughly uniform across donors in the presence/absence analyses, though that assumption may not hold. The classifier was reported to diagnose cytomegalovirus status with high specificity and sensitivity in both the original and validation cohorts. Three of the identified cytomegalovirus-associated TCR beta chains were confirmed in vitro to be specific for cytomegalovirus antigens. According to a later analysis, parvovirus B19, influenza, CMV and Epstein-Barr virus appeared linked to several top co-occurrence clusters. Because counts were too low, under 20 rarely observed V segments, including chromosome 9 orphons, were left out of the earlier analysis of roughly 600 of the donors. Most TCR sequences were observed very rarely across donors, whereas some public TCRs were present in many individuals. In a later analysis, TCR association rates were found to vary across HLA loci, with the most associated TCRs seen for DRB1 alleles and the fewest for HLA-C alleles. When HLA alleles, especially DR and DQ, strongly co-occurred, TCR associations were difficult to assign to individual alleles. HLA typing was unavailable for some donors at each locus, so association tests used only the typed subset. A further reported finding was that TCR beta sequences accurately predicted the HLA-A and HLA-B alleles for most subjects in the first cohort. Because the 87-base-pair reads could not distinguish some IMGT-functional V segments, including TRBV6-2 and TRBV6-3, those segments were excluded. A cluster of highly shared sequence variants was judged likely to represent a technical artifact of the sequencing pipeline. The only immune exposure information available for the cohort was CMV serostatus. In the study, 150 to 200 TCR beta chains were listed as associated with cytomegalovirus. In a later analysis, about 16,000 TCR beta sequences were associated with specific HLA alleles at a false discovery rate of 0.05.

The receptor was isolated from a man aged 35-49 years in good health and CMV-seronegative. Sequencing used PBMCs. This receptor chain uses TRBV6-5 and TRBJ2-3; a confident D gene designation cannot be given. CDR3 region: CASRYTDTQYF. The sequence in DNA is TGTGCCAGCAGGTACACTGATACGCAGTATTTT.